This TCR beta chain appears in the sequencing data of a study of shared clonotypes between healthy human individuals (dated by TCRdb to about 2020). Regarding the complete study: A couple of women and three men aged 18 to 49 years were included in the cohort. The study deeply sequenced blood TCR repertoires of roughly five healthy adults to estimate repertoire size and the extent of clonotype sharing between individuals. Per donor, leukapheresis produced somewhere between about 0.9 and 9.5 billion PBMCs. To increase sequencing depth and limit assay-specific biases, different laboratories used diverse techniques to prepare libraries and sequence TCR repertoires. For each donor, three plates each were used for CD4 naive and CD4 memory, two plates were used for CD8 naive, and one plate was used for CD8 memory. Here is what the overall study found, with its caveats: Because the study included only a small number of donors, the genetic and exposure-history diversity represented was limited. Incomplete sequencing was indicated by rarefaction of sorted-subset datasets, despite the large sequencing depth. Larger estimated clonotype richness was generally found for naive subsets than for memory subsets. Pairwise subsampling led to the expectation that sequencing depth would affect the degree of clonotype sharing among donors. Only blood was sampled, and tissue TCR repertoires likely differ from those in blood. Clonotypes shared by all four sorted-subset donors showed higher generation probabilities than non-shared clonotypes. Sharing across a few donors was observed for about 5% of naive CD4, over 3% of naive CD8, 2.3% of memory CD4, and roughly 0.4% of memory CD8 clonotypes.

In regard to this clone: Its specific antigen is unknown. The sample holds no much larger clone one base away, and base qualities are not on file. Other DNA sequences in this specimen translate into the identical CDR3.

TCR CDR3 regions were amplified from genomic DNA by multiplex PCR using the deep immunoSEQ assay. Extracted genomic DNA from each cell subset was spread evenly across all wells of several immunoSEQ 96-well plates, with each plate serving as a replicate. For sorted subsets, around 0.2 ug genomic DNA, equal to tens of thousands of T cell genomes, was loaded into each replicate PCR. Purified libraries were quantified with a Qubit 3.0 fluorometer, sized on a Bioanalyzer 2100, and re-quantified with the KAPA Library Quantification kit. Each immunoSEQ 96-well plate was sequenced on its own single-read 150-cycle Illumina NextSeq 550 flow cell. On the study's bioinformatics: The immunoSEQ output contained only junctional sequences without quality scores, so filtering could not match that applied to full-length reads. Sequences were annotated with PyIR, a Python wrapper for IgBLAST v1.9, using IMGT germline references to assign V/J genes and CDR3. Reads were removed for weak V/J assignments (E-value above 1e-6), missing CDR3, stop codons, out-of-frame junctions, or ambiguous translated residues. A V3J clonotype was defined by an identical inferred V gene, J gene, and CDR3 amino acid sequence. To compute the percentage overlap between repertoires, the number of shared unique clonotypes was divided by the size of the smaller repertoire. Richness of each repertoire was evaluated using RTK rarefaction, the Chao1 estimator, and Recon v2.1 estimates of unobserved clonotypes. Generation probabilities for all TCRbeta clonotypes obtained by the gDNA method from four donors were computed using OLGA. Entries here come from immuneACCESS through TCRdb and include only in-frame sequences with V and J called. Some clones fail to appear in such tables; in the studies checked, an unresolved V gene covers under half of the shortfall, and the cause of the remainder is unknown. The DNA was the basis for D and trimming; V, J and clone size are from that table. This sample holds 2 million to 3 million clones; roughly 93% were observed only once. The top ten clonotypes cover around 0.4% of the sample.

Healthy HIV-negative adults with no recently reported acute infections or vaccinations were included as donors. Only Caucasian adults living in Nashville, Tennessee, USA were represented among the donors. CD4+ T cells were enriched through magnetic negative selection, after which naive cells were positively selected on CD45RA and the remaining negative fraction served as the memory subset. Blood was collected by leukapheresis, and PBMCs were isolated by Ficoll-Histopaque density gradient centrifugation and then cryopreserved in liquid nitrogen vapor phase. Purity and quantity of every magnetically sorted T cell population were checked by analytical flow cytometry. Each sorted fraction had its genomic DNA isolated and then quantified by UV absorbance on a Nanodrop 2000c. There are 15 amino acids in the CDR3, from cysteine to phenylalanine inclusive. Only the CDR3 DNA stays, 45 bases, in frame from base 1. From a lookup of the germline V gene (reference sequence), CDR1 and CDR2 are SGHNT and YYREEE. V and J are trimmed by 4 bases and 0 bases, and the gene matches miss 6 bases of the junction.

The sequenced sample was naive CD4+ T cells from PBMCs. The sample's cell subset or site, from its label and the paper: CD45RA+ positively selected. This chain is built from TRBV5-4 and TRBJ2-7; a stretch of 8 junction bases matches TRBD1. This receptor was identified in a man between 18 and 29 years old in good health. Some clones in this sample may be carry-over from other donors' samples. Here is the DNA: TGTGCCAGCAGCCCCCGGGACAGGAGCTCCTACGAGCAGTACTTC. This gives the protein CASSPRDRSSYEQYF.